Listed here is a single T cell receptor beta chain. A single record per CDR3 protein comes from TCRdb applying MiXCR to the RT-PCR reads. The data hold around 150,000 distinct CDR3 sequences, with about 29% observed a single time. This specimen comes from a study of patients and donors after allogeneic stem cell transplantation. V dropped 2 bases and J dropped 3 bases, with 8 bases sitting between them. Germline V lookup: CDR1 WSHSY, CDR2 SAAADI. This CDR3 contains 14 residues. The chain has TRBV10-2 and TRBJ1-5; D is uncertain. The sample taken for sequencing was blood, either unsorted or a sorted T cell fraction (not recorded which). The clonotype was recovered from a human donor who was either an allogeneic HSCT recipient or a stem cell or donor lymphocyte infusion donor (not recorded which). It is not recorded whose cells these are; they may come from a transplant donor. The chain's CDR3 is CASSEAAVNQPQHF. The CDR3 nucleotides are TGCGCCAGCAGTGAGGCGGCTGTCAATCAGCCCCAGCATTTT.